The rows below give T cell receptor beta chains drawn from one sample of a study of cytomegalovirus exposure and HLA in healthy donors. Sequenced by immunoSEQ multiplex PCR; TCRdb stores in-frame clones only, minus some. This sample yields 90,000 to 100,000 clones, of which 55% to 75% are seen a single time; approximately 2.9% belongs to the top ten. Sequencing was carried out using PBMCs. The origin of the receptors is a man aged 50 to 60 in good health and CMV-seronegative. The conserved cysteine and the conserved F or W are not part of the CDR3 here.

J gene	V gene	CDR3 protein
TRBJ1-1	TRBV7-9	ASSLEGVTEAF
TRBJ2-5	TRBV29-1	SVAGGRGRWETQY
TRBJ1-5	TRBV19	ASSMGRQGGQPQH
TRBJ2-5	TRBV4-3	ASSQDRDRGWETQY
TRBJ1-1	TRBV6-6	ASSPTFNTEAF
TRBJ1-4	TRBV5-6	ASSFGTGNEKLF
TRBJ1-4	TRBV4-1	ASSRGQGNEKLF
TRBJ1-1	TRBV9	ASSGGGTEAF
TRBJ1-6	TRBV9	ASSTFGGPQPLH
TRBJ1-4	TRBV6-1	ASSEALGVGDEKLF
TRBJ1-2	TRBV27	ASSLRTDYGYT
TRBJ1-1	TRBV10-3	AIREGQGRTEAF
TRBJ1-1	TRBV9	ASSAVGHTNTEAF
TRBJ1-4	TRBV27	ASSVNGGGEKLF
TRBJ2-5	TRBV19	ASSITGGETQY
TRBJ2-1	TRBV2	ASTSLAEGEEQF
TRBJ1-3	TRBV30	AWIRGPGNTIY
TRBJ2-1	TRBV5-4	ATGQFGEQF
TRBJ2-3	TRBV5-1	ASIPGLARTDTQY
TRBJ2-7	TRBV5-1	ASKESREQY
TRBJ1-5	TRBV28	ASSLSTGGYGNQPQH
TRBJ1-1	TRBV5-6	ASSRDRNTEAF
TRBJ1-2	TRBV25-1	ASSDLNRGPYYGYT
TRBJ2-7	TRBV5-6	ASSWREFGSREQY
TRBJ2-1	TRBV7-3	ASSRSGTRVESEQF
TRBJ1-1	TRBV6-6	ASSRSGWNTEAF
TRBJ2-2	TRBV5-4	ASSLSSGGFVGELF